This T cell receptor (beta chain) was sequenced during a study of blood T cell repertoires in COVID-19. After removal of 7 bases from V and 0 bases from J, the junction contained 3 bases not matched to a gene. Germline values: CDR1 MNHEY, CDR2 SVGAGI. The length of the CDR3 is 14 residues. The repertoire was sequenced with immunoSEQ multiplex PCR; TCRdb's copy has only in-frame clones and lacks some. The sample yields roughly 380,000 clones, 75% to 90% seen once. Sequenced sample: peripheral blood. This TCR was sampled from a middle-aged woman with COVID-19, enrolled during active disease. This chain connects TRBV6-5 to TRBJ2-3, with 8 bases lining up with TRBD2. The CDR3 region has the DNA TGTGCCAGCATCCCTAGCGGGAGCACAGATACGCAGTATTTT. Translated, it gives CASIPSGSTDTQYF.